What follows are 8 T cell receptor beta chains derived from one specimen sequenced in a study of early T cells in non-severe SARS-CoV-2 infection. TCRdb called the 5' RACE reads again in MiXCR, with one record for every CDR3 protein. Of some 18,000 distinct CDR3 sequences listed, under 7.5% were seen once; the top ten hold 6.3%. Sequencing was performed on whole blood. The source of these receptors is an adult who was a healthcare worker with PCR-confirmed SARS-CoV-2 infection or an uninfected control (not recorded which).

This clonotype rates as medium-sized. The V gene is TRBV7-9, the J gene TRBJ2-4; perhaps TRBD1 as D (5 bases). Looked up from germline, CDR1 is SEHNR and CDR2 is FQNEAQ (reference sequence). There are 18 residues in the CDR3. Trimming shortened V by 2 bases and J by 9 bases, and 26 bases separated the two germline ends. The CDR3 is CASSLRPVGAENLGIQYF. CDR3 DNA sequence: TGTGCCAGCAGCTTAAGACCAGTAGGGGCCGAAAATCTGGGCATTCAGTACTTC.

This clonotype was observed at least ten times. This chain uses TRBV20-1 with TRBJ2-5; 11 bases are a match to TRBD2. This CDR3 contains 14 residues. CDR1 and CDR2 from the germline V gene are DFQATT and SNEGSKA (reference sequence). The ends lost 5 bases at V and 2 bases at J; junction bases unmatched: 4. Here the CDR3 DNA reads TGCAGTGCTCTCTTAGCGGGAGGGCAAGAGACCCAGTACTTC. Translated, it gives CSALLAGGQETQYF.

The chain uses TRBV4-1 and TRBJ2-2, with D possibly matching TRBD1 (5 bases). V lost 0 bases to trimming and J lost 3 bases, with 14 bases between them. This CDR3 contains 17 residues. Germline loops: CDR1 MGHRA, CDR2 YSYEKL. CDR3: CASSQDRGYSDTGELFF. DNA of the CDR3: TGCGCCAGCAGCCAAGATAGGGGTTACTCTGACACCGGGGAGCTGTTTTTT.

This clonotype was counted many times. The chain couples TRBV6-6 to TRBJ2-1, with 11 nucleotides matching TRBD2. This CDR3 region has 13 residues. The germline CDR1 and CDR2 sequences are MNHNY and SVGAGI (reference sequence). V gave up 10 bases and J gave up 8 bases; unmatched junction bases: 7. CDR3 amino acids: CATDDSGRDEQFF. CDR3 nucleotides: TGTGCCACTGACGATAGCGGGAGGGATGAGCAGTTCTTC.

CDR3: CASSLAGQQNIQYF. The CDR3 nucleotides are TGTGCCAGCAGCTTAGCTGGTCAACAAAACATTCAGTACTTC. The chain joins TRBV7-2 to TRBJ2-4; D is undetermined. Germline CDR1 SGHTA, CDR2 FQGNSA. V was cut by 0 bases and J by 5 bases, with 8 bases left in between. CDR3 length equals 14 residues.

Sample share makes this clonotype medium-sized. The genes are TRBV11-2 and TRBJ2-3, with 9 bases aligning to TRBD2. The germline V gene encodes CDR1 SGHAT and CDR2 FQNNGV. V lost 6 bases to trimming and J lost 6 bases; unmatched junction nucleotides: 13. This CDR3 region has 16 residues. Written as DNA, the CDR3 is TGTGCCAGCAGTAGGGATAGAGGACTAGCGTCGGATACGCAGTATTTT. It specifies CASSRDRGLASDTQYF.

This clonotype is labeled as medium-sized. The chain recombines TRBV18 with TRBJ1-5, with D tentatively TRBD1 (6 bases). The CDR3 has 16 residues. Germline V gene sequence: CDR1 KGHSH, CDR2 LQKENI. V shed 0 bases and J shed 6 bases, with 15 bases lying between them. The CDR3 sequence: CASSPPGGGAGQPQHF. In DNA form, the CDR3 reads TGTGCCAGCTCACCACCGGGAGGGGGAGCGGGTCAGCCCCAGCATTTT.

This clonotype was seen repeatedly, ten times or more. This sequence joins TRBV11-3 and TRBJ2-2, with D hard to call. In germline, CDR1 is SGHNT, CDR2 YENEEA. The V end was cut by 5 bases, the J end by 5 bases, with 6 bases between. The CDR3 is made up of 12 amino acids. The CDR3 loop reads CASSPETGELFF. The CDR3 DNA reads TGTGCCAGCAGCCCTGAAACCGGGGAGCTGTTTTTT. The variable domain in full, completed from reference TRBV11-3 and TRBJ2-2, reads EAGVVQSPRYKIIEKKQPVAFWCNPISGHNTLYWYLQNLGQGPELLIRYENEEAVDDSQLPKDRFSAERLKGVDSTLKIQPAELGDSAVYLCASSPETGELFFGEGSRLTVL.